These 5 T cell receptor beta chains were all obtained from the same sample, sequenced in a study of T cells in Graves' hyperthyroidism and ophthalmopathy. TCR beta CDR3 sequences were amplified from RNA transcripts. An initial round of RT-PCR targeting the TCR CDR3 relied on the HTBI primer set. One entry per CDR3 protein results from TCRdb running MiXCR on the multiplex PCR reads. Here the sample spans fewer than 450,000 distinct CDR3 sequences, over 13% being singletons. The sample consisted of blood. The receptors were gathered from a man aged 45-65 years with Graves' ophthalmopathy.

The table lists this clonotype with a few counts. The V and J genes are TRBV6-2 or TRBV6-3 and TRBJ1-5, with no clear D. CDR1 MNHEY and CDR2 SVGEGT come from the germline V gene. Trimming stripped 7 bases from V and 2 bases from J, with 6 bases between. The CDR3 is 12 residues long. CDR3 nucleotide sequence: TGTGCCAGCATTGGGGGCAATCAGCCCCAGCATTTT. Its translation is CASIGGNQPQHF.

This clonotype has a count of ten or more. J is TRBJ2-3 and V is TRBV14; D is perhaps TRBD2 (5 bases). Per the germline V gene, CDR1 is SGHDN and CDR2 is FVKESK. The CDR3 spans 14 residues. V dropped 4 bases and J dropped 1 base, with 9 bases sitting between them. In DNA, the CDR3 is TGTGCCAGCAGCCGTTTGCGGGGCACAGATACGCAGTATTTT. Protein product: CASSRLRGTDTQYF.

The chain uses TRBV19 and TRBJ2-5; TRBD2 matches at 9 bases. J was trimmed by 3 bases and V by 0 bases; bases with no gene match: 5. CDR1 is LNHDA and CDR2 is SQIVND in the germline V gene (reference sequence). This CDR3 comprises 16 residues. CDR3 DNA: TGTGCCAGTAGTATAGAGGGGCTAGCGGGAAAAGAGACCCAGTACTTC. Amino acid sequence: CASSIEGLAGKETQYF. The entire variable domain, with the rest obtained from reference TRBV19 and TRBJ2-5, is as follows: DGGITQSPKYLFRKEGQNVTLSCEQNLNHDAMYWYRQDPGQGLRLIYYSQIVNDFQKGDIAEGYSVSREKKESFPLTVTSAQKNPTAFYLCASSIEGLAGKETQYFGPGTRLLVL.

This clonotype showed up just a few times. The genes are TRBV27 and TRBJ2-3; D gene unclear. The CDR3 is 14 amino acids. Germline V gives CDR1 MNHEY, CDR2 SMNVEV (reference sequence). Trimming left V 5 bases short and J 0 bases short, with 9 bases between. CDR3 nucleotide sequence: TGTGCCAGCAGTACGTTAGGTAGCACAGATACGCAGTATTTT. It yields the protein CASSTLGSTDTQYF.

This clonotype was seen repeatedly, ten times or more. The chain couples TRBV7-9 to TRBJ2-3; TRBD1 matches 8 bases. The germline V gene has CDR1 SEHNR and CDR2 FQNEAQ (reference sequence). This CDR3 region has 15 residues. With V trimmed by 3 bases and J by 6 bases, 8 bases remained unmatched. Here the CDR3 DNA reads TGTGCCAGCAGCTTCAACAGGGGGTCTCAGGATACGCAGTATTTT. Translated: CASSFNRGSQDTQYF. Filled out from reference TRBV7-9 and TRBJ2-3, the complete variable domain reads DTGVSQNPRHKITKRGQNVTFRCDPISEHNRLYWYRQTLGQGPEFLTYFQNEAQLEKSRLLSDRFSAERPKGSFSTLEIQRTEQGDSAMYLCASSFNRGSQDTQYFGPGTRLTVL.